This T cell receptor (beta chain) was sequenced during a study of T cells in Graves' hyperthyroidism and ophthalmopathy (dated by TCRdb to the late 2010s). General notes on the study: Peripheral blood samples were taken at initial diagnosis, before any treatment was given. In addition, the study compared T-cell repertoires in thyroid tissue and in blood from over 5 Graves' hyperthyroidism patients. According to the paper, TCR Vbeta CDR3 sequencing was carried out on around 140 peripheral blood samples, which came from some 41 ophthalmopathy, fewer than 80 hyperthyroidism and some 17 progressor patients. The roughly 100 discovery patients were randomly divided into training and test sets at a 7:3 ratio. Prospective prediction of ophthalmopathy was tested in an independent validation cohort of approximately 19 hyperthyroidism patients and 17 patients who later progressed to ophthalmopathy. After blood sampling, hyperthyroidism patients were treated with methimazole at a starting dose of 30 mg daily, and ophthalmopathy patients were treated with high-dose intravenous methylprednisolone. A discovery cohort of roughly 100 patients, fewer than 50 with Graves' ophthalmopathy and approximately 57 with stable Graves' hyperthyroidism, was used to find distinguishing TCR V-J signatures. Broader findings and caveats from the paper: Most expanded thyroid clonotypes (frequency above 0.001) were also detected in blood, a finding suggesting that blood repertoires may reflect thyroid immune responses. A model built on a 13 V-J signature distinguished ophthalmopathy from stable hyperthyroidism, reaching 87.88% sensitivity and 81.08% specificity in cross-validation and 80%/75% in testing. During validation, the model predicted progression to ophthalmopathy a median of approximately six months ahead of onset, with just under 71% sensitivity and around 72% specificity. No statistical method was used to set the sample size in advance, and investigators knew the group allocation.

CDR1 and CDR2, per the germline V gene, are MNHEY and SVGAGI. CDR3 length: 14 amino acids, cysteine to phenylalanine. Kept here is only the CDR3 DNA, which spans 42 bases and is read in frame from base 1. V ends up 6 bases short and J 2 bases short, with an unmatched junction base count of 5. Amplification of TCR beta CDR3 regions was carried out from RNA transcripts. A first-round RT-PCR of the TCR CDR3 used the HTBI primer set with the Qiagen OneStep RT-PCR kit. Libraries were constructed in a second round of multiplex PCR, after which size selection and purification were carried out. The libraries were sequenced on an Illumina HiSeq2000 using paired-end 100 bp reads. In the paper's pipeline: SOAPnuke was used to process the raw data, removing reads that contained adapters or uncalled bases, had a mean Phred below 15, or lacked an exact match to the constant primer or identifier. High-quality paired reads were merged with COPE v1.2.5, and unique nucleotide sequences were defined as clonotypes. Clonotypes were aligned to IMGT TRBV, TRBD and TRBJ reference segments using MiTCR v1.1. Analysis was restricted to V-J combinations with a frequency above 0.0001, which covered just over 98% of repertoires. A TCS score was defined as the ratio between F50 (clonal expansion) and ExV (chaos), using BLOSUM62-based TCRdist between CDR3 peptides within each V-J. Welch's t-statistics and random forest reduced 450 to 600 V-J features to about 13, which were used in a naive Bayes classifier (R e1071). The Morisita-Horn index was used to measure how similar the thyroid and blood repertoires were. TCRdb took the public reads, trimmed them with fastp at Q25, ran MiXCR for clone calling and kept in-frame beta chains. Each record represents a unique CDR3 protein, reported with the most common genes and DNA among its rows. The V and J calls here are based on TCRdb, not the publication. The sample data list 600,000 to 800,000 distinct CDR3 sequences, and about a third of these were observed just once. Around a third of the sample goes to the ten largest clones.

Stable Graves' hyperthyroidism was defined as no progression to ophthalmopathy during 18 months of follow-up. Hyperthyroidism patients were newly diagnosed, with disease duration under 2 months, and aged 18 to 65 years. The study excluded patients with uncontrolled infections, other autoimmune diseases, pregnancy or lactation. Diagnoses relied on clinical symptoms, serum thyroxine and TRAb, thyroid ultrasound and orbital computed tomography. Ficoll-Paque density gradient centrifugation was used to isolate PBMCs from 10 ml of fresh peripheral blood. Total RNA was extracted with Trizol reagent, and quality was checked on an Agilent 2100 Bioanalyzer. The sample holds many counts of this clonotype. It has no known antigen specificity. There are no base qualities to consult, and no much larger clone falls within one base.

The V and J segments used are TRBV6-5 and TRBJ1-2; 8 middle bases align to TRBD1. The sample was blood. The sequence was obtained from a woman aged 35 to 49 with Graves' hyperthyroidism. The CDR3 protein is CASRGQGLNYGYTF. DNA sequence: TGTGCCAGCAGAGGACAGGGACTCAACTATGGCTACACCTTC.